Sequencing of this T cell receptor (beta chain) was carried out in a study of response to subunit inactivated influenza vaccine. The CDR3 is 14 residues long. Germline assignment: CDR1 SQVTM and CDR2 ANQGSEA. The J segment lost 5 bases and the V segment lost 3 bases, leaving 9 bases of the junction unmatched. Points on this clonotype: Its antigen is undetermined.

TCRdb processed the RT-PCR reads anew with MiXCR; each CDR3 protein has one entry. Here the sample spans 650,000 or so distinct CDR3 sequences, roughly 15% being singletons. General study findings and limits: That few new T cells are recruited by each seasonal influenza vaccination was the authors' suggestion.

The source material was PBMCs from blood, sampled less than 15 days before vaccination. This receptor was identified in a man aged 50 to 59 who received an inactivated influenza vaccine. The V gene is TRBV29-1, the J gene TRBJ2-5; TRBD1 matches at 7 bases. The CDR3 bases are TGCAGCGTTGAGTTTACAGGGGTTCGGGAGACCCAGTACTTC. It yields the protein CSVEFTGVRETQYF.